Below, 20 T cell receptor beta chains from the same sample are listed, as sequenced in a study of Ad26.COV2.S vaccination and SARS-CoV-2 variants. Sample treatment: 19 received Ad26.COV2.S at low or high dose, single or two shots; 5 received placebo; per-sample allocation not given. The samples were gathered on day 63 after the first injection of vaccine or placebo. Measured with immunoSEQ multiplex PCR; TCRdb has only the in-frame clones, and not every one. The sample yields 350,000 to 550,000 clones, roughly 89% seen once. This specimen was peripheral blood, taken in a trial of Ad26.COV2.S vaccine versus placebo. These receptors all come from a person aged 18-60 years who received the Ad26.COV2.S COVID-19 vaccine or a placebo.

The chain combines TRBV7-2 with TRBJ2-5; TRBD2 matches 7 bases. The CDR3 is made up of 14 amino acids. Germline trimming cut 4 bases from V and 7 bases from J; bases unmatched to any gene: 9. Germline CDR1 SGHTA, CDR2 FQGNSA. The CDR3 DNA is TGTGCCAGCAGCTCCCGGACTAGGAGTGGGACCCAGTACTTC. Translation gives CASSSRTRSGTQYF.

This clone was recorded only once. V usage is TRBV21-1 and J usage is TRBJ1-6. TRBV21-1 is shown as a pseudogene. The CDR3 covers 15 residues. The CDR3 DNA reads TGTGCCAGCACCCCGAGGGGGGGAGCGGATTCACCCCTCCACTTT. Translating gives CASTPRGGADSPLHF.

The genes are TRBV5-4 and TRBJ2-1; 8 positions match TRBD2. Germline lookup yields CDR1 SGHNT and CDR2 YYREEE (reference sequence). J was trimmed by 7 bases and V by 4 bases; bases with no gene match: 10. The CDR3 totals 15 residues. The CDR3 here is CASSLGGLGDNEQFF. DNA for the CDR3: TGTGCCAGCAGCCTAGGGGGACTAGGGGATAATGAGCAGTTCTTC. Looking up the rest from reference TRBV5-4 and TRBJ2-1 gives the full variable domain: ETGVTQSPTHLIKTRGQQVTLRCSSQSGHNTVSWYQQALGQGPQFIFQYYREEENGRGNFPPRFSGLQFPNYSSELNVNALELDDSALYLCASSLGGLGDNEQFFGPGTRLTVL.

V gene TRBV7-9 combines with J gene TRBJ2-3, with D perhaps assigned TRBD1 or TRBD2 (7 bases each). V gave up 8 bases and J gave up 9 bases, with 18 bases separating them. The CDR3 covers 13 residues. Per the germline V gene, CDR1 is SEHNR and CDR2 is FQNEAQ (reference sequence). The CDR3 DNA is TGTGCCAGCGCTCAGGGGGAGGGTTGGACGCAGTATTTT. This sequence encodes CASAQGEGWTQYF. The full variable domain, with the rest looked up from reference TRBV7-9 and TRBJ2-3, is DTGVSQNPRHKITKRGQNVTFRCDPISEHNRLYWYRQTLGQGPEFLTYFQNEAQLEKSRLLSDRFSAERPKGSFSTLEIQRTEQGDSAMYLCASAQGEGWTQYFGPGTRLTVL.

In its sample, this clone was seen once. The J gene is TRBJ2-7, the V gene TRBV18; D not resolved. This CDR3 has 16 residues. The V gene's germline CDR1 is KGHSH and CDR2 LQKENI. The V gene lost 1 base and the J gene lost 0 bases, with 13 bases spanning the gap. The CDR3 here is CASSPQETDYSYEQYF. The CDR3 nucleotides are TGTGCCAGCTCACCACAGGAAACCGATTACTCCTACGAGCAGTACTTC. Full variable domain (missing parts from reference TRBV18 and TRBJ2-7): NAGVMQNPRHLVRRRGQEARLRCSPMKGHSHVYWYRQLPEEGLKFMVYLQKENIIDESGMPKERFSAEFPKEGPSILRIQQVVRGDSAAYFCASSPQETDYSYEQYFGPGTRLTVT.

This clone was observed a single time. V gene TRBV5-4 combines with J gene TRBJ1-3, with TRBD1 matching over 8 bases. The CDR3 extends over 16 amino acids. J lost 3 bases, V lost 5 bases, and 10 bases had no gene match. Germline V gives CDR1 SGHNT, CDR2 YYREEE (reference sequence). CDR3 in amino acids: CASRASGGAGGNTIYF. The CDR3 nucleotides read TGTGCCAGCAGGGCCTCAGGGGGCGCGGGTGGAAACACCATATATTTT.

CDR3 DNA: TGTGCCAGCAGCAAAGCGGGACAGGGGGTAGCTAACTATGGCTACACCTTC. Translating it yields CASSKAGQGVANYGYTF. The rearrangement links TRBV21-1 to TRBJ1-2; the table's TRBD1 call for D was not verified on the DNA. TRBV21-1 is recorded as a pseudogene. There are 17 residues in the CDR3.

The CDR3 here is CASSPLRESYNEQFF. The CDR3 bases are TGTGCCAGTAGCCCCTTACGGGAATCCTACAATGAGCAGTTCTTC. The genes are TRBV19 and TRBJ2-1; the D gene is possibly TRBD2 (5 bases). Germline CDR1 is LNHDA and CDR2 is SQIVND (reference sequence). Trimming took 6 bases from V and 1 from J, leaving 13 bases between them. The CDR3 length is 15 residues.

This clone was counted only a few times. V gene TRBV3-1 (or the pseudogene TRBV3-2) combines with J gene TRBJ2-1, with 10 bases lining up with TRBD1. The V gene's germline CDR1 is LGHDT and CDR2 YNNKEL (reference sequence). The trim removed 5 bases at V and 1 base at J, leaving 17 bases unmatched. This CDR3 contains 20 residues. The CDR3 sequence: CASSSTPGQGSPNSYNEQFF. CDR3 DNA: TGTGCCAGCAGCTCAACACCGGGACAGGGGTCGCCGAATTCCTACAATGAGCAGTTCTTC.

The chain has TRBV10-3 and TRBJ2-5; 9 bases are shared with TRBD2. J lost 5 bases, V lost 0 bases, and 10 bases had no gene match. The CDR3 contains 17 residues. Germline CDR1 ENHRY, CDR2 SYGVKD. The CDR3 reads CAISESMGREGPETQYF. CDR3 bases: TGTGCCATCAGTGAGTCGATGGGGCGGGAGGGCCCGGAGACCCAGTACTTC.

Only one count was recorded for this clone. The chain carries TRBV3-1 (or the pseudogene TRBV3-2) and TRBJ2-5; D perhaps matches TRBD1 (6 bases). Trimming removed 0 bases at V and 8 bases at J, with 16 bases between. This CDR3 contains 15 residues. Looked up from germline, CDR1 is LGHDT and CDR2 is YNNKEL (reference sequence). The DNA for the CDR3 is TGTGCCAGCAGCCAAGAGGGGACAACTTTATCTACCCAGTACTTC. Translation gives CASSQEGTTLSTQYF.

The chain is built from TRBV19 and TRBJ1-1; the D is unclear. Trimming shortened V by 4 bases and J by 8 bases, and 14 bases separated the two germline ends. The CDR3 runs to 13 residues. Germline CDR1 and CDR2: LNHDA and SQIVND (reference sequence). The CDR3 is CASSTTGETEAFF. CDR3 in DNA: TGTGCCAGTAGTACTACGGGCGAGACCGAAGCTTTCTTT.

This clone came up a few times. The chain has TRBV24-1 and TRBJ2-2; 12 bases fit TRBD2. Germline V gene lookup returns CDR1 KGHDR and CDR2 SFDVKD. V lost 3 bases and J lost 3; bases outside the gene matches: 10. This CDR3 is built from 19 residues. CDR3 protein: CATSDTLAGGAVDTGELFF. The CDR3 bases are TGTGCCACCAGTGATACACTAGCGGGAGGCGCGGTCGACACCGGGGAGCTGTTTTTT.

The rearrangement joins TRBV7-9 to TRBJ2-3; D perhaps matches TRBD2 (7 bases). The germline gives CDR1 SEHNR, CDR2 FQNEAQ (reference sequence). Trimming left V 5 bases short and J 4 bases short, with 13 bases between. The CDR3 runs 14 residues. The CDR3 bases are TGTGCCAGCAGCCGGGGGGCACGGGCAGATACGCAGTATTTT. Translated: CASSRGARADTQYF.

The V and J genes are TRBV5-5 and TRBJ1-5, with TRBD1 matching 7 bases. Germline CDR1 reads SGHKS; CDR2 reads YYEKEE (reference sequence). The CDR3 is 15 amino acids. V lost 6 bases and J lost 2; bases outside the gene matches: 8. The CDR3 coding sequence is TGTGCCAGCACCCAGGGGGTCTCGGGCAATCAGCCCCAGCATTTT. This sequence encodes CASTQGVSGNQPQHF. Full variable domain (missing parts from reference TRBV5-5 and TRBJ1-5): DAGVTQSPTHLIKTRGQQVTLRCSPISGHKSVSWYQQVLGQGPQFIFQYYEKEERGRGNFPDRFSARQFPNYSSELNVNALLLGDSALYLCASTQGVSGNQPQHFGDGTRLSIL.

This chain links TRBV10-3 with TRBJ2-3; weak D call: TRBD1 (6 bases). In germline, CDR1 is ENHRY, CDR2 SYGVKD. This CDR3 is built from 14 residues. Trimming cost V 3 bases and J 5 bases, with 12 bases left between them. The CDR3 nucleotides are TGTGCCATCAGTGAAATCCTACAGGGAGATACGCAGTATTTT. This translates into CAISEILQGDTQYF.

Regarding this clone: Other DNA sequences in the sample encode the same CDR3. This chain links TRBV5-1 with TRBJ1-3; no definite D call. V lost 0 bases to trimming and J lost 0 bases, with 4 bases between them. The CDR3 is 14 amino acids. Germline V gene lookup returns CDR1 SGHRS and CDR2 YFSETQ. CDR3 loop: CASSLVSSGNTIYF. The DNA for the CDR3 is TGCGCCAGCAGCTTGGTCAGCTCTGGAAACACCATATATTTT.

This clone was seen only once. This chain links TRBV7-3 with TRBJ2-3; D possibly corresponds to TRBD1 (6 bases). Trimming cost V 3 bases and J 4 bases, with 11 bases left between them. The CDR3 contains 14 residues. CDR1 is SGHTA and CDR2 is FQGTGA in the germline V gene. CDR3 residues: CASSFLGGADTQYF. The CDR3 nucleotides are TGTGCCAGCAGCTTTCTTGGGGGCGCAGATACGCAGTATTTT.

V gene TRBV5-1 combines with J gene TRBJ2-7, with D possibly matching TRBD1 (5 bases). Deletions cut 8 bases from V and 1 base from J, with 16 bases between. CDR1 SGHRS and CDR2 YFSETQ come from the germline V gene. This CDR3 is 14 amino acids long. As DNA, the CDR3 is TGCGCCAGTAATTCAGGGCTCGGGTCCTACGAGCAGTACTTC. Translated: CASNSGLGSYEQYF.

This sequence joins TRBV5-4 and TRBJ1-6; D remains unclear. The V gene's germline CDR1 is SGHNT and CDR2 YYREEE (reference sequence). Trimming shortened V by 2 bases and J by 7 bases, and 10 bases separated the two germline ends. CDR3 length: 14 residues. Here the CDR3 reads CASSFGLPNSPLHF. CDR3 nucleotide sequence: TGTGCCAGCAGCTTCGGACTTCCGAATTCACCCCTCCACTTT.